These 28 T cell receptor beta chains came from one sample sequenced in a study of blood T cell repertoires in COVID-19. The table came from immunoSEQ multiplex PCR; TCRdb's copy has only in-frame clones and leaves some out. The sample records just over 150,000 clones, roughly nine tenths being singletons. The sample consisted of peripheral blood. The origin of the receptors is a woman between 70 and 85 years old with acute or convalescent COVID-19.

The chain links TRBV2 to TRBJ1-5; 7 nucleotides align to TRBD1. The V gene's germline CDR1 is SNHLY and CDR2 FYNNEI. This CDR3 has 14 residues. V lost 5 bases, J lost 7 bases, and 8 bases stayed unmatched. CDR3 sequence: CASSLTGVAQPQHF. The CDR3 nucleotides read TGTGCCAGCAGTTTAACAGGGGTAGCCCAGCCCCAGCATTTT.

This clone has more than one count but fewer than ten. This chain joins TRBV19 and TRBJ1-1; 8 positions agree with TRBD1. In germline, CDR1 is LNHDA, CDR2 SQIVND (reference sequence). The CDR3 has 17 amino acids. V gave up 5 bases and J gave up 0 bases; unmatched junction bases: 11. The CDR3 DNA follows: TGTGCCAGTAGTGAAAACCAAATCAGGGGGCTGAACACTGAAGCTTTCTTT. Amino acids: CASSENQIRGLNTEAFF. Supplemented by reference TRBV19 and TRBJ1-1, the full variable domain reads DGGITQSPKYLFRKEGQNVTLSCEQNLNHDAMYWYRQDPGQGLRLIYYSQIVNDFQKGDIAEGYSVSREKKESFPLTVTSAQKNPTAFYLCASSENQIRGLNTEAFFGQGTRLTVV.

The chain joins TRBV28 to TRBJ1-5; D is unclear. The CDR3 loop spans 14 amino acids. Trimming took off 3 bases at V and 0 bases at J, with 6 bases between the two ends. Germline loops: CDR1 MDHEN, CDR2 SYDVKM. The CDR3 DNA reads as TGTGCCAGCAGTTTCTTGTATAGCAATCAGCCCCAGCATTTT. It is translated as CASSFLYSNQPQHF.

The chain carries TRBV15 and TRBJ1-3, with 12 nucleotides matching TRBD1. With V trimmed by 3 bases and J by 0 bases, 3 bases remained unmatched. The germline V gene encodes CDR1 LNHNV and CDR2 YYDKDF (reference sequence). CDR3 length: 17 residues. DNA of the CDR3: TGTGCCACCAGCAGGGGGACAGGGGGCCGCTCTGGAAACACCATATATTTT. Translating it yields CATSRGTGGRSGNTIYF.

The rearrangement uses TRBV5-6 and TRBJ1-1; TRBD1 matches at 8 bases. The germline V gene encodes CDR1 SGHDT and CDR2 YYEEEE. The CDR3 contains 17 residues. Unmatched junction bases numbered 11, after V lost 4 bases and J lost 0 bases. The CDR3 DNA is TGTGCCAGCAGCCTAGCGGACAGGGCTAGGGTGAACACTGAAGCTTTCTTT. Residues: CASSLADRARVNTEAFF.

The chain has TRBV7-2 and TRBJ2-4; TRBD2 is a possible D gene (6 bases). V lost 1 base and J 0 bases, leaving 19 bases between the germline ends. The CDR3 loop spans 19 amino acids. The germline gives CDR1 SGHTA, CDR2 FQGNSA. The CDR3 bases are TGTGCCAGCAGCTTAGGGCCCAGGGCGGAGGGTCTAGCCAAAAACATTCAGTACTTC. Translated: CASSLGPRAEGLAKNIQYF. Combining the CDR3 with reference TRBV7-2 and TRBJ2-4 gives the whole variable domain GAGVSQSPSNKVTEKGKDVELRCDPISGHTALYWYRQSLGQGLEFLIYFQGNSAPDKSGLPSDRFSAERTGGSVSTLTIQRTQQEDSAVYLCASSLGPRAEGLAKNIQYFGAGTRLSVL.

J is TRBJ2-1 and V is TRBV13; D perhaps matches TRBD1 (5 bases). The length of the CDR3 is 17 residues. Germline CDR1 PRHDT, CDR2 FYEKMQ (reference sequence). Deletions cut 2 bases from V and 4 bases from J, with 18 bases between. CDR3 sequence: CASSLRGKTDVYNEQFF. CDR3 DNA sequence: TGTGCCAGCAGCTTAAGGGGTAAGACAGACGTTTACAATGAGCAGTTCTTC.

The V call is TRBV5-1, the J call TRBJ1-1; D is unresolved. The CDR3 spans 13 residues. Trimming took 4 bases from V and 0 from J, leaving 7 bases between them. Germline CDR1 SGHRS, CDR2 YFSETQ. Written as DNA, the CDR3 is TGCGCCAGCAGCGGAGGGATGAACACTGAAGCTTTCTTT. It encodes CASSGGMNTEAFF.

In DNA form, the CDR3 reads TGTGCCAGCAGGCCAGGGGGCAAGAATGAGCAGTTCTTC. Its protein product is CASRPGGKNEQFF. The genes are TRBV2 and TRBJ2-1, with 8 bases lining up with TRBD1. The V segment lost 6 bases and the J segment 7 bases; nucleotides outside the gene matches: 5. In germline, CDR1 is SNHLY, CDR2 FYNNEI. The CDR3 is made up of 13 amino acids.

V gene TRBV9 combines with J gene TRBJ2-3; 11 bases are a match to TRBD2. V lost 0 bases, J lost 3 bases, and 6 bases stayed unmatched. The germline gives CDR1 SGDLS, CDR2 YYNGEE. This CDR3 is built from 17 residues. CDR3 in DNA: TGTGCCAGCAGCGTAGGTTCGTCTAGCGGGGGGACAGATACGCAGTATTTT. Its translation is CASSVGSSSGGTDTQYF.

This clone was observed once. The chain is built from TRBV28 and TRBJ1-3; TRBD1 agrees at 9 bases. The CDR3 totals 18 residues. V was clipped by 2 bases and J by 4 bases; unmatched bases: 12. The germline V gene encodes CDR1 MDHEN and CDR2 SYDVKM. In nucleotides, the CDR3 is TGTGCCAGCAGTTTACCGGGACAGGGCATAATCTCCGGAAACACCATATATTTT. Protein sequence: CASSLPGQGIISGNTIYF.

The gene calls are TRBV4-3 and TRBJ1-2; D is unclear. Germline CDR1 reads LGHNA; CDR2 reads YSLEER. V was cut by 0 bases and J by 5 bases, with 16 bases left in between. There are 16 residues in the CDR3. The CDR3 here is CASSQDRGGRGYGYTF. Written as DNA, the CDR3 is TGCGCCAGCAGCCAAGATCGTGGAGGGCGAGGATATGGCTACACCTTC.

This clone showed up just a few times. The chain joins TRBV11-2 to TRBJ1-4, with TRBD1 as a possible D gene (5 bases). This CDR3 has 15 residues. V was cut by 6 bases and J by 5 bases, with 16 bases left in between. In germline, CDR1 is SGHAT, CDR2 FQNNGV. The CDR3, as DNA: TGTGCCAGCAGTCTAGGGGTTCTGCAAAATGAAAAACTGTTTTTT. This sequence encodes CASSLGVLQNEKLFF. The complete variable domain, with remaining parts taken from reference TRBV11-2 and TRBJ1-4, reads EAGVAQSPRYKIIEKRQSVAFWCNPISGHATLYWYQQILGQGPKLLIQFQNNGVVDDSQLPKDRFSAERLKGVDSTLKIQPAKLEDSAVYLCASSLGVLQNEKLFFGSGTQLSVL.

The chain couples TRBV15 to TRBJ2-5; possibly TRBD2 for D (5 bases). Germline CDR1 reads LNHNV; CDR2 reads YYDKDF (reference sequence). The ends were cut back, 3 bases at V and 2 bases at J, with 28 bases in the middle. This CDR3 has 20 residues. In DNA, the CDR3 is TGTGCCACCAGCAGTCCCCCCCGGCCCGGGATAAGGTACGAACAAGAGACCCAGTACTTC. It is translated as CATSSPPRPGIRYEQETQYF.

The rearrangement links TRBV6-6 to TRBJ2-4; D is unclear. CDR1 is MNHNY, CDR2 SVGAGI, per germline (reference sequence). The CDR3 covers 15 residues. V was cut by 0 bases and J by 0 bases, with 6 bases left in between. The CDR3 region has the DNA TGTGCCAGCAGTTACTCGACAATAGCCAAAAACATTCAGTACTTC. It yields the protein CASSYSTIAKNIQYF.

The chain recombines TRBV5-4 with TRBJ1-1, with 8 bases lining up with TRBD1. The germline gives CDR1 SGHNT, CDR2 YYREEE (reference sequence). CDR3 length: 15 residues. The junction had 7 bases not matched to a gene; V was cut back by 1 base and J by 5 bases. CDR3 loop: CASSLSGNRGTEAFF. Written as DNA, the CDR3 is TGTGCCAGCAGCTTGAGTGGGAACAGGGGGACTGAAGCTTTCTTT.

The V and J genes are TRBV4-1 and TRBJ1-2; D uncertain. V lost 2 bases and J lost 2, with 12 bases in between. The CDR3 consists of 15 residues. Germline-derived CDR1 and CDR2 are MGHRA and YSYEKL. The CDR3 DNA is TGCGCCAGCAGCCAAACCCCGGGAGGAAACTATGGCTACACCTTC. It encodes CASSQTPGGNYGYTF.

This chain joins TRBV18 and TRBJ1-3; no firm D call. Trimming cost V 0 bases and J 0 bases, with 12 bases left between them. The CDR3 length is 17 residues. Germline V CDR1 and CDR2: KGHSH, LQKENI. DNA of the CDR3: TGTGCCAGCTCACCACCGGGTGCAGGCCGCTCTGGAAACACCATATATTTT. Translated, it gives CASSPPGAGRSGNTIYF.

The chain joins TRBV5-6 to TRBJ1-5; D ambiguous. Trimming left V 0 bases short and J 0 bases short, with 7 bases between. This CDR3 comprises 15 residues. In germline, CDR1 is SGHDT, CDR2 YYEEEE. Here the CDR3 DNA reads TGTGCCAGCAGCTTGGGCAGATATAGCAATCAGCCCCAGCATTTT. It codes for CASSLGRYSNQPQHF.

This sequence joins TRBV15 and TRBJ2-7; 8 nucleotides agree with TRBD2. J gave up 5 bases and V 0 bases, and 6 bases lay outside the gene matches. The CDR3 has 15 residues. Germline V gene data show CDR1 as LNHNV and CDR2 as YYDKDF (reference sequence). Written as DNA, the CDR3 is TGTGCCACCAGCAGAGATTCGACTAGCGATCACGAGCAGTACTTC. It encodes CATSRDSTSDHEQYF.

The rearrangement links TRBV28 to TRBJ1-6; perhaps TRBD1 as D (6 bases). Trimming removed 3 bases at V and 9 bases at J, with 21 bases between. The CDR3 extends over 17 amino acids. The germline V gene has CDR1 MDHEN and CDR2 SYDVKM. CDR3 bases: TGTGCCAGCAGTTTGGACAGATCCGGGGGGGTTGGTTCACCCCTCCACTTT. Its translation is CASSLDRSGGVGSPLHF.

The rearrangement links TRBV6-4 to TRBJ1-2; D unclear. The CDR3 runs to 13 residues. CDR1 and CDR2 from the germline V gene are MRHNA and SNTAGT. The V gene lost 0 bases and the J gene lost 8 bases, with 10 bases spanning the gap. The CDR3: CASSDSGSPGYTF. The CDR3 DNA sequence: TGTGCCAGCAGTGACTCGGGCTCACCGGGCTACACCTTC.

This rearrangement joins TRBV7-9 to TRBJ2-1; tentatively, D is TRBD1 (6 bases). The germline gives CDR1 SEHNR, CDR2 FQNEAQ (reference sequence). V gave up 5 bases and J gave up 3 bases, with 14 bases separating them. This CDR3 is 15 amino acids long. The DNA of the CDR3 is TGTGCCAGCAGCCCTACAGGGACCTTCTACAATGAGCAGTTCTTC. Its translation: CASSPTGTFYNEQFF. The full variable domain, in which reference TRBV7-9 and TRBJ2-1 provide the parts outside the CDR3, is DTGVSQNPRHKITKRGQNVTFRCDPISEHNRLYWYRQTLGQGPEFLTYFQNEAQLEKSRLLSDRFSAERPKGSFSTLEIQRTEQGDSAMYLCASSPTGTFYNEQFFGPGTRLTVL.

This clone was seen once. CDR3 loop: CASSYSGRSSYNEQFF. DNA of the CDR3: TGTGCCAGCAGTTACAGCGGACGGAGCTCCTACAATGAGCAGTTCTTC. The chain is built from TRBV6-5 and TRBJ2-1; D might be TRBD2 (5 bases). Germline V gene sequence: CDR1 MNHEY, CDR2 SVGAGI. CDR3 length: 16 amino acids. V was pared by 2 bases and J by 0 bases, with 11 bases between.

The V and J genes are TRBV5-1 and TRBJ1-3; TRBD1 agrees at 9 bases. The V gene end was trimmed by 2 bases and the J gene end by 4 bases; junction bases not matched to a gene: 1. The CDR3 has 14 amino acids. Germline assignment: CDR1 SGHRS and CDR2 YFSETQ. The CDR3 region is CASSFGTGGNTIYF. The CDR3 DNA reads TGCGCCAGCAGCTTCGGGACAGGGGGAAACACCATATATTTT.

The chain couples TRBV29-1 to TRBJ1-1; a possible D gene is TRBD1 (5 bases). Germline V gives CDR1 SQVTM, CDR2 ANQGSEA. Trimming removed 6 bases from V and 4 bases from J, with 15 bases in between. The CDR3 covers 13 residues. DNA for the CDR3: TGCAGCGTGGGGGGTGGGGCGGGCACTGAAGCTTTCTTT. Amino acid sequence: CSVGGGAGTEAFF.

V and J are TRBV5-1 and TRBJ2-1, with a possible D match to TRBD1 (5 bases). Per germline, CDR1 SGHRS and CDR2 YFSETQ. Deletions cut 4 bases from V and 4 bases from J, with 15 bases between. CDR3 size: 15 residues. The DNA for the CDR3 is TGCGCCAGCAGCCAAAAGGGGAACGGTTACAATGAGCAGTTCTTC. This codes for CASSQKGNGYNEQFF.

J is TRBJ1-2 and V is TRBV4-1; 9 bases match TRBD1. Germline V gene sequence: CDR1 MGHRA, CDR2 YSYEKL. This CDR3 is 20 amino acids long. V trimming: 0 bases; J trimming: 4 bases; junction bases outside the gene matches: 18. In nucleotides, the CDR3 is TGCGCCAGCAGCCAAGATTTAATAATCCCCGTAGGACAGGGGTTCTATGGCTACACCTTC. This encodes CASSQDLIIPVGQGFYGYTF.